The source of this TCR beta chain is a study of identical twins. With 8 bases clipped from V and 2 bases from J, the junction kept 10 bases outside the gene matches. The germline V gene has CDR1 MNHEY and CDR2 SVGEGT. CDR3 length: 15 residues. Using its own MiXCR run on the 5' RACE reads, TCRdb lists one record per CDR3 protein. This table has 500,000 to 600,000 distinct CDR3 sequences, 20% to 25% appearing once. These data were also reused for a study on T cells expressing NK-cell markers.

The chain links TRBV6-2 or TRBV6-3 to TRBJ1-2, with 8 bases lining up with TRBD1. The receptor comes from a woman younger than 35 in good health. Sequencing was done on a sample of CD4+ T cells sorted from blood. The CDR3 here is CASSEYRTGNYGYTF. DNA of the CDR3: TGTGCCAGCTCCGAGTATAGGACAGGGAACTATGGCTACACCTTC.